This T cell receptor (beta chain) was observed in a study of T cell responses to AZD1222 COVID-19 vaccine. A word on this clone: Antigen: not known.

Sequencing used immunoSEQ multiplex PCR; TCRdb keeps in-frame clones, though not all of them. The table for this sample gives about 140,000 clones. Study results and caveats: Two doses of AZD1222 preceded a rise in Spike-specific TCR breadth and depth. Only a handful of people who got AZD1222 tested seropositive at baseline.

The V and J ends lost 0 bases and 9 bases, in that order; junction bases with no gene match: 1. Germline V gene sequence: CDR1 SGDLS, CDR2 YYNGEE. CDR3 length: 13 residues. The origin of this receptor is an adult in good health. V gene TRBV9 combines with J gene TRBJ2-3, with 10 bases that match TRBD1. Input material: peripheral blood. The CDR3, as DNA: TGTGCCAGCAGCGTAGTGGGACAGGGGACGCAGTATTTT. This sequence encodes CASSVVGQGTQYF.